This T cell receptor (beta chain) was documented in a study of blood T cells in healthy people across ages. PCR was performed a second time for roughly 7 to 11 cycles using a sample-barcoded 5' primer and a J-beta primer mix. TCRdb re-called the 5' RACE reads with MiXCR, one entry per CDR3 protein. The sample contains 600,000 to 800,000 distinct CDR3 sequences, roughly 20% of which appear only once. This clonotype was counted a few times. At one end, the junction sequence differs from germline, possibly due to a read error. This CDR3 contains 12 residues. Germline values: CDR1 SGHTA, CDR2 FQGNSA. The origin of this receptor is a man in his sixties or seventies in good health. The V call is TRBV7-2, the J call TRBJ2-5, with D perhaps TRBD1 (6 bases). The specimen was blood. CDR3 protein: CASSFNGRDKFF. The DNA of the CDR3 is TGTGCCAGCAGCTTCAATGGCAGGGACAAGTTCTTC.